The 8 T cell receptor beta chains given below trace back to one sample, sequenced in a study of post-analysis software for immune sequencing data (dated by TCRdb to between 2014 and 2017). Study-level results and caveats: Four or five TRBV segments, including TRBV5-6, TRBV5-1 and TRBV20-1, were significantly more frequent in patients than controls.

For these TCRs, the target antigens are not known. Library generation was performed with PCR. The sequencer listed for this sample is Illumina HiSeq 2500. To reduce PCR and sequencing biases, unique molecular identifiers were built into the TCR beta cDNA libraries. TCRdb reprocessing: public reads trimmed at Q25 with fastp, clones called with MiXCR, in-frame beta chains kept. When rows share a CDR3 protein, they turn into one entry using the most common DNA and genes. This sample holds about 570,000 distinct CDR3 sequences; around 31% were observed only once. The ten largest clones add up to about 5.6% of the sample. The sample comprised blood. These receptors were taken from a girl aged 2-17 years with multiple sclerosis.

This clonotype occurred once. This chain uses TRBV20-1 with TRBJ1-5, with D hard to call. Per germline, CDR1 DFQATT and CDR2 SNEGSKA (reference sequence). This CDR3 comprises 14 residues. Trimming removed 0 bases at V and 2 bases at J, with 8 bases between. The CDR3 reads CSARDRTGNQPQHF. The DNA of the CDR3 is TGCAGTGCTAGAGACCGCACGGGCAATCAGCCCCAGCATTTT.

The chain employs TRBV29-1 and TRBJ2-4; 8 bases fit TRBD1. Looked up from germline, CDR1 is SQVTM and CDR2 is ANQGSEA. The CDR3 has 13 residues. V lost 7 bases to trimming and J lost 4 bases; unmatched junction nucleotides: 6. CDR3 loop: CSAADRVKNIQYF. CDR3 nucleotides: TGCAGCGCGGCGGACAGGGTAAAAAACATTCAGTACTTC.

This clonotype has just a few counts. V gene TRBV6-6 combines with J gene TRBJ2-1; 9 bases are a match to TRBD1. With V trimmed by 5 bases and J by 8 bases, 10 bases remained unmatched. The V gene's germline CDR1 is MNHNY and CDR2 SVGAGI (reference sequence). The CDR3 consists of 15 residues. The DNA for the CDR3 is TGTGCCAGCAGTCCGATGTCGGACAGGGGCGATGAGCAGTTCTTC. Its protein is CASSPMSDRGDEQFF.

This clonotype came up once. The chain links TRBV5-1 to TRBJ1-1, with a tentative D call TRBD1 (6 bases). The CDR3 is made up of 16 amino acids. V was shortened by 1 base and J by 1 base, with 14 bases between the two germline ends. Germline V gene lookup returns CDR1 SGHRS and CDR2 YFSETQ. The CDR3 sequence is CASSLISGVQNTEAFF. The CDR3 nucleotides read TGCGCCAGCAGCTTGATATCAGGGGTCCAGAACACTGAAGCTTTCTTT.

Only a few counts were recorded for this clonotype. The chain couples TRBV27 to TRBJ1-2, with 7 bases identical to TRBD1. The junction had 19 bases not matched to a gene; V was cut back by 4 bases and J by 8 bases. The CDR3 sequence is 17 residues long. The germline V gene encodes CDR1 MNHEY and CDR2 SMNVEV (reference sequence). This CDR3 is CASSYLPFLTGKGGYTF. DNA for the CDR3: TGTGCCAGCAGTTATCTCCCCTTTTTGACAGGGAAGGGGGGCTACACCTTC.

This clonotype appeared a few times. The chain joins TRBV29-1 to TRBJ2-3; possibly TRBD2 for D (5 bases). Germline V gives CDR1 SQVTM, CDR2 ANQGSEA. The V gene lost 3 bases and the J gene lost 1 base, with 8 bases spanning the gap. The CDR3 extends over 13 amino acids. CDR3 DNA: TGCAGCGTTGACAGCGGCGGCACAGATACGCAGTATTTT. Amino acid sequence: CSVDSGGTDTQYF.

To note about this clonotype: This may be a read error: a much more frequent sequence differs by one nucleotide. In nucleotides, the CDR3 is TGTGCCGCCAGCTTGGAGGATACGCAGTATTTT. Its translation is CAASLEDTQYF. The chain carries TRBV15 and TRBJ2-3, with no clear D. CDR3 length equals 11 residues. Per germline, CDR1 LNHNV and CDR2 YYDKDF (reference sequence).

This clonotype appeared many times. The chain joins TRBV6-5 to TRBJ2-3; D not resolved. There are 14 residues in the CDR3. The V and J ends lost 0 bases and 3 bases respectively, with 7 bases between them. Germline values: CDR1 MNHEY, CDR2 SVGAGI. The DNA of the CDR3 is TGTGCCAGCAGTTACTCGAAAGGGACAGATACGCAGTATTTT. This encodes CASSYSKGTDTQYF.